The 24 T cell receptor beta chains in this list originate from one sample, sequenced in a study of molecular identifiers for immune sequencing clone quantification. TCRdb itself ran the PCR reads through MiXCR, one entry per CDR3 protein. The sample lists about 97,000 distinct CDR3 sequences, under 40% occurring once. Sample: naive CD8+ T cells from blood, with Jurkat cell RNA spiked in. Subset indicated: FACS-sorted CD8+CD4-CCR7+CD45RA+ naive T cells. Receptors originate from a human donor in good health. Some libraries in this study had Jurkat cell RNA spiked in.

This rearrangement joins TRBV7-2 to TRBJ2-6; D is ambiguous. The V gene lost 10 bases and the J gene lost 0 bases, with 10 bases spanning the gap. The CDR3 spans 14 residues. Germline V lookup: CDR1 SGHTA, CDR2 FQGNSA. The DNA of the CDR3 is TGTGCCAACCTCGCCGACTCTGGGGCCAACGTCCTGACTTTC. Its translation is CANLADSGANVLTF.

The chain couples TRBV28 to TRBJ2-1; D is possibly TRBD1 (6 bases). V shed 2 bases and J shed 4 bases, with 12 bases lying between them. This CDR3 is 15 amino acids long. Germline assignment: CDR1 MDHEN and CDR2 SYDVKM. CDR3 in amino acids: CASSLTGLGYNEQFF. CDR3 DNA: TGTGCCAGCAGTTTAACAGGGTTGGGGTACAATGAGCAGTTCTTC.

The V call is TRBV29-1, the J call TRBJ2-7; D remains ambiguous. CDR3 size: 11 residues. The germline V and J ends were trimmed by 6 bases and 6 bases, with 12 bases remaining between them. From germline, CDR1 is SQVTM and CDR2 ANQGSEA. The CDR3 DNA follows: TGCAGCGTAGACAATGGCCGCGAGCAGTACTTC. Protein sequence: CSVDNGREQYF.

For this clonotype: Germline is not matched at one junction end, which may reflect a read error. The gene calls are TRBV19 and TRBJ1-2, with 7 bases identical to TRBD1. CDR3 length: 17 residues. Germline CDR1 reads LNHDA; CDR2 reads SQIVND (reference sequence). CDR3 amino acids: CSSSIYPDREANYGYTF. The CDR3 DNA is TGTTCCAGTAGTATATACCCTGACAGGGAGGCTAACTATGGCTACACCTTC.

This clonotype was counted at least ten times. V usage is TRBV28 and J usage is TRBJ2-5, with TRBD1 identical over 7 bases. CDR1 and CDR2 from the germline V gene are MDHEN and SYDVKM. The junction had 9 bases not matched to a gene; V was cut back by 4 bases and J by 1 base. The CDR3 consists of 16 residues. This CDR3 is CASSYTSTGTQETQYF. CDR3 bases: TGTGCCAGCAGTTATACGTCGACAGGGACCCAAGAGACCCAGTACTTC.

The table lists this clonotype with a few counts. The rearrangement joins TRBV20-1 to TRBJ2-2; D perhaps matches TRBD1 (5 bases). From germline, CDR1 is DFQATT and CDR2 SNEGSKA (reference sequence). The V end was cut by 4 bases, the J end by 4 bases, with 7 bases between. This CDR3 is built from 12 residues. The CDR3 nucleotides are TGCAGTGCTAATCAGGGCACCGGGGAGCTGTTTTTT. It codes for CSANQGTGELFF.

This clonotype was seen only a few times. The rearrangement uses TRBV7-2 and TRBJ2-7; possible D gene TRBD2, 5 bases. The ends were cut back, 3 bases at V and 3 bases at J, with 9 bases in the middle. The CDR3 length is 13 residues. CDR1 is SGHTA and CDR2 is FQGNSA in the germline V gene. The CDR3 here is CASSFGLFYEQYF. The CDR3 region has the DNA TGTGCCAGCAGCTTTGGACTGTTCTACGAGCAGTACTTC.

This clonotype appeared a few times. The chain uses TRBV11-2 and TRBJ2-7; TRBD1 agrees at 7 bases. Germline CDR1 and CDR2: SGHAT and FQNNGV. The length of the CDR3 is 16 residues. The V and J ends lost 1 base and 3 bases, in that order; junction bases with no gene match: 9. The CDR3 region is CASSLGYGTALYEQYF. The CDR3 DNA reads TGTGCCAGCAGCTTAGGTTACGGGACAGCTCTCTACGAGCAGTACTTC.

There are many counts of this clonotype. This chain uses TRBV7-6 with TRBJ2-7; perhaps TRBD1 as D (6 bases). The CDR3 is 12 residues long. Germline CDR1 and CDR2: SGHVS and FNYEAQ. V was clipped by 3 bases and J by 4 bases, with 7 bases between them. CDR3 protein: CASSLGQYEQYF. The CDR3 DNA reads as TGTGCCAGCAGCTTGGGACAATACGAGCAGTACTTC.

This clonotype occurred a few times. The V gene is TRBV25-1, the J gene TRBJ2-5; D unclear. V was clipped by 1 base and J by 2 bases, with 5 bases between them. CDR3 length: 13 amino acids. Germline-derived CDR1 and CDR2 are MGHDK and SYGVNS. CDR3 loop: CASSELDQETQYF. DNA of the CDR3: TGTGCCAGCAGTGAATTGGATCAAGAGACCCAGTACTTC.

This chain links TRBV4-3 with TRBJ2-2; 7 bases map to TRBD2. Germline V gene data show CDR1 as LGHNA and CDR2 as YSLEER. The CDR3 runs to 14 residues. Trimming cost V 0 bases and J 7 bases; bases outside gene matches: 2. The CDR3 DNA reads TGCGCCAGCAGCCAAGATTGGACTAGCGGGGAGCTGTTTTTT. Amino acid sequence: CASSQDWTSGELFF.

Only a few counts were recorded for this clonotype. The genes are TRBV28 and TRBJ2-2, with D tentatively TRBD2 (5 bases). V dropped 4 bases and J dropped 5 bases, with 8 bases sitting between them. The V gene's germline CDR1 is MDHEN and CDR2 SYDVKM. This CDR3 has 13 amino acids. CDR3 in DNA: TGTGCCAGCAGTTACGGGGATACCGGGGAGCTGTTTTTT. Protein: CASSYGDTGELFF.

V is TRBV6-5 and J is TRBJ1-5, with D maybe TRBD1 (5 bases). The CDR3 has 15 residues. Germline values: CDR1 MNHEY, CDR2 SVGAGI. V gave up 0 bases and J gave up 3 bases, with 9 bases separating them. In nucleotides, the CDR3 is TGTGCCAGCAGTTACTCGGGGGGGAACAATCAGCCCCAGCATTTT. Its translation: CASSYSGGNNQPQHF.

Points on this clonotype: A much larger clone is a single base away; this may be a read error. This chain joins TRBV4-3 and TRBJ2-7; possibly TRBD1 or TRBD2 for D (6 bases each). Trimming pared 0 bases from V and 6 bases from J, leaving 15 bases between. The CDR3 has 15 residues. Per the germline V gene, CDR1 is LGHNA and CDR2 is YSLEER. The CDR3 reads CASSQDSGGVAEQYF. The CDR3 DNA sequence: TGCGCCAGCAGCCAAGATTCCGGGGGCGTGGCCGAGCAGTACTTC.

Details on this clonotype: The junction does not match germline at one end; this may be a read error. The V gene is TRBV19, the J gene TRBJ1-1; perhaps TRBD1 as D (5 bases). CDR3 size: 14 residues. CDR1 is LNHDA and CDR2 is SQIVND in the germline V gene (reference sequence). Here the CDR3 DNA reads TGCGCCAGTAGCGAACTTACAGGTAGCACTGAAGCTTTCTTT. Its translation is CASSELTGSTEAFF.

Details on this clonotype: With a much larger clone just one base away, this may be a read error. Since the CDR3 does not end with the conserved phenylalanine or tryptophan, this likely comes from a read error. The chain combines TRBV29-1 with TRBJ2-2; no reliable D call. Germline CDR1 and CDR2: SQVTM and ANQGSEA. V was clipped by 4 bases and J by 0 bases, with 6 bases between them. This CDR3 is built from 13 residues. The CDR3 region is CSVVGPNTGELFL. CDR3 coding DNA: TGCAGCGTTGTTGGCCCGAACACCGGGGAGCTGTTTTTA.

This sequence joins TRBV28 and TRBJ1-6; D unclear. Germline V CDR1 and CDR2: MDHEN, SYDVKM. This CDR3 region has 16 residues. V dropped 2 bases and J dropped 8 bases, with 16 bases sitting between them. Written as DNA, the CDR3 is TGTGCCAGCAGTTTAATGGCGGGCATTCGTGATTCACCCCTCCACTTT. It translates to CASSLMAGIRDSPLHF.

This clonotype was counted only a few times. The chain couples TRBV4-2 to TRBJ1-1, with a tentative D call TRBD1 (5 bases). The germline gives CDR1 LGHNA, CDR2 YNFKEQ. This CDR3 region has 16 residues. V was pared by 2 bases and J by 4 bases, with 17 bases between. CDR3 DNA: TGTGCCAGCAGCCAATTGGGACTGGGGCGGGGCACTGAAGCTTTCTTT. Translation: CASSQLGLGRGTEAFF.

In its sample, this clonotype was seen a few times. The chain employs TRBV4-3 and TRBJ1-3; D possibly corresponds to TRBD1 (5 bases). The CDR3 runs 15 residues. The V gene's germline CDR1 is LGHNA and CDR2 YSLEER. Trimming took off 0 bases at V and 3 bases at J, with 9 bases between the two ends. As DNA, the CDR3 is TGCGCCAGCAGCCAAGATGGGGGGGTTGGAAACACCATATATTTT. It yields the protein CASSQDGGVGNTIYF.

At least ten counts were recorded for this clonotype. The chain employs TRBV28 and TRBJ2-1, with 8 positions matching TRBD2. The CDR3 extends over 16 amino acids. Losses at the gene ends were 7 bases for V and 4 bases for J; bases not matched to a gene: 12. The germline CDR1 and CDR2 sequences are MDHEN and SYDVKM. The chain's CDR3 is CASTQPGTSVYNEQFF. CDR3 nucleotide sequence: TGTGCCAGCACCCAGCCCGGGACTAGTGTTTACAATGAGCAGTTCTTC.

Regarding this clonotype: The missing conserved phenylalanine or tryptophan at the end of this CDR3 makes a read error likely. This chain joins TRBV10-2 and TRBJ1-5; weak D call: TRBD1 (5 bases). In germline, CDR1 is WSHSY, CDR2 SAAADI. The CDR3 has 14 residues. Trimming left V 0 bases short and J 9 bases short, with 12 bases between. The CDR3 reads CASSESGAGWPQHI. Here the CDR3 DNA reads TGCGCCAGCAGTGAGTCTGGGGCAGGCTGGCCCCAGCATATT.

The CDR3 protein is CASSLSGTGNTEAFF. The CDR3 DNA sequence: TGTGCCAGCAGCTTATCGGGGACAGGGAACACTGAAGCTTTCTTT. This chain joins TRBV7-3 and TRBJ1-1; TRBD1 matches at 8 bases. The CDR3 spans 15 residues. The germline V gene has CDR1 SGHTA and CDR2 FQGTGA. The J segment lost 1 base and the V segment lost 2 bases, leaving 3 bases of the junction unmatched. The full variable domain, in which reference TRBV7-3 and TRBJ1-1 provide the parts outside the CDR3, is GAGVSQTPSNKVTEKGKYVELRCDPISGHTALYWYRQSLGQGPEFLIYFQGTGAADDSGLPNDRFFAVRPEGSVSTLKIQRTERGDSAVYLCASSLSGTGNTEAFFGQGTRLTVV.

This clonotype was recorded a few times. This chain connects TRBV4-1 to TRBJ2-7; D gene ambiguous. The V gene's germline CDR1 is MGHRA and CDR2 YSYEKL. The CDR3 extends over 16 amino acids. V gave up 0 bases and J gave up 0 bases, with 12 bases separating them. CDR3 nucleotide sequence: TGCGCCAGCAGCCAAGATCGAGGCAGTATCTCCTACGAGCAGTACTTC. This codes for CASSQDRGSISYEQYF.

A remark on this clonotype: The junction differs from germline at one of its ends, possibly a read error. The V call is TRBV19, the J call TRBJ2-7, with D unresolved. The CDR3 has 14 amino acids. Germline V gene sequence: CDR1 LNHDA, CDR2 SQIVND (reference sequence). The CDR3 bases are TGTGTCAGTAGTATTGCTCAGAGCTCCTACGAGCAGTACTTC. Encoded protein: CVSSIAQSSYEQYF.